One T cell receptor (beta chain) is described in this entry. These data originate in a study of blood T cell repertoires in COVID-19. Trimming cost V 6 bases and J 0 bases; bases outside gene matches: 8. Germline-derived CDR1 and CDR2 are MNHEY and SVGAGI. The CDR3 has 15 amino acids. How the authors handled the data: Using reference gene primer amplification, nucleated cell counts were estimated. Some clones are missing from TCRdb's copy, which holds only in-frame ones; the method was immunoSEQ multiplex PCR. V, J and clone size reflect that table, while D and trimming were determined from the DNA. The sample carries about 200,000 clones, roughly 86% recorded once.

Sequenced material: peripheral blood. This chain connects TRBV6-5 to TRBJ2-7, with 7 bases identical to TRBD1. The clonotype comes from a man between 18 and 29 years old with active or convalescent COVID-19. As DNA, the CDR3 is TGTGCCAGCAGCAAAGAGGACAGGAGCTCCTACGAGCAGTACTTC. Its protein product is CASSKEDRSSYEQYF.